These 6 T cell receptor beta chains originate from one sample sequenced in a study of blood T cell repertoires in COVID-19. The data were produced by immunoSEQ multiplex PCR, yet TCRdb's version contains in-frame clones alone and is incomplete. The table lists a few hundred thousand clones, 89% of them singletons. Specimen: peripheral blood. The receptors here all came from a woman in her thirties with COVID-19, enrolled during active disease.

This chain connects TRBV24-1 to TRBJ2-1; 11 bases match TRBD2. CDR3 length: 19 residues. V lost 4 bases and J lost 7; bases outside the gene matches: 17. CDR1 is KGHDR, CDR2 SFDVKD, per germline. The CDR3 region has the DNA TGTGCCACCAGTGACCCCGGAGTAGCGGGAGGGCCCCAATTAAATGAGCAGTTCTTC. Its translation: CATSDPGVAGGPQLNEQFF.

The V and J genes are TRBV10-2 and TRBJ1-6; 7 bases align to TRBD1. This CDR3 is built from 14 residues. The trim removed 6 bases at V and 5 bases at J, leaving 4 bases unmatched. Germline assignment: CDR1 WSHSY and CDR2 SAAADI. CDR3 sequence reads: CASRRQGDNSPLHF. The DNA of the CDR3 is TGCGCCAGCAGAAGACAGGGAGATAATTCACCCCTCCACTTT.

In this sample, this clone turned up once. V is TRBV15 and J is TRBJ2-1; TRBD2 matches 9 bases. The germline CDR1 and CDR2 sequences are LNHNV and YYDKDF (reference sequence). The V segment lost 3 bases and the J segment 3 bases; nucleotides outside the gene matches: 3. This CDR3 is 15 amino acids long. DNA for the CDR3: TGTGCCACCAGCAGGAGCGGGGGGCTCTACAATGAGCAGTTCTTC. Protein: CATSRSGGLYNEQFF.

CDR3 sequence: CASSLASGSGYNEQFF. DNA for the CDR3: TGTGCCAGCAGCTTGGCTAGCGGGAGTGGCTACAATGAGCAGTTCTTC. The rearrangement links TRBV5-6 to TRBJ2-1; 10 bases align to TRBD2. Per the germline V gene, CDR1 is SGHDT and CDR2 is YYEEEE. This CDR3 has 16 residues. The trim removed 0 bases at V and 3 bases at J, leaving 3 bases unmatched.

The V and J genes are TRBV4-3 and TRBJ2-5; TRBD2 matches at 13 bases. Germline trimming cut 0 bases from V and 11 bases from J; bases unmatched to any gene: 6. The germline gives CDR1 LGHNA, CDR2 YSLEER. CDR3 size: 15 residues. The DNA of the CDR3 is TGCGCCAGCAGCCAAGATTCGACTAGCGGGGGGCGACAGTACTTC. It codes for CASSQDSTSGGRQYF.

V and J are TRBV29-1 and TRBJ2-1, with 10 nucleotides matching TRBD2. After removal of 8 bases from V and 9 bases from J, the junction contained 10 bases not matched to a gene. Germline-derived CDR1 and CDR2 are SQVTM and ANQGSEA. The CDR3 covers 13 residues. The CDR3 spells CSSERGGEGEQFF. The CDR3 region has the DNA TGCAGCTCTGAGCGGGGGGGCGAAGGTGAGCAGTTCTTC.